These 15 T cell receptor beta chains were sequenced from one sample in a study of T cells expressing NK-cell markers. Using the 5' RACE reads, TCRdb records one entry per CDR3 protein without DNA. Across about 170,000 distinct CDR3 sequences, the top ten clones capture 20% to 25% of the sample. The sample consisted of blood T cells: a sorted CD56 or NKG2C T cell subset, CD4+ or CD8+ T cells, or bulk PBMC T cells (not recorded which). The receptors shown here come from a man aged 18 to 69 in good health.

The J gene is TRBJ2-1, the V gene TRBV11-2; TCRdb proposes TRBD1, but this gene call is untestable without DNA. The CDR3 sequence is 17 residues long. Germline values: CDR1 SGHAT, CDR2 FQNNGV. CDR3: CASSLDGSGMGYNEQFF.

CDR3 sequence: CASSLGLAGGRNTGELFF. The chain is built from TRBV7-4 and TRBJ2-2; checking the TCRdb D call of TRBD2 is not possible without DNA. Germline assignment: CDR1 SGHVT and CDR2 SQSDAQ. The CDR3 totals 18 residues.

The chain recombines TRBV6-5 with TRBJ2-6. In germline, CDR1 is MNHEY, CDR2 SVGAGI. This CDR3 comprises 17 residues. This chain's CDR3 is CASSYSTQVSGANVLTF.

The chain uses TRBV12-3 or TRBV12-4 and TRBJ1-4; TCRdb reports TRBD1, a call that lacks DNA to check it against. The CDR3 has 14 residues. This chain's CDR3 is CASSSDKGDEKLFF.

The chain recombines TRBV9 with TRBJ1-2; absent DNA, TCRdb's TRBD1 call cannot be checked. The V gene's germline CDR1 is SGDLS and CDR2 YYNGEE. The CDR3 totals 15 residues. CDR3 loop: CASSGQGQGYYGYTF. Together with reference TRBV9 and TRBJ1-2, the CDR3 gives the full variable domain: DSGVTQTPKHLITATGQRVTLRCSPRSGDLSVYWYQQSLDQGLQFLIQYYNGEERAKGNILERFSAQQFPDLHSELNLSSLELGDSALYFCASSGQGQGYYGYTFGSGTRLTVV.

The chain links TRBV7-9 to TRBJ1-6; TCRdb returns TRBD1, unconfirmable since there is no DNA. This CDR3 is built from 15 residues. Germline V gene sequence: CDR1 SEHNR, CDR2 FQNEAQ (reference sequence). This chain's CDR3 is CASSLGGQGNSPLHF.

The gene calls are TRBV5-6 and TRBJ2-1; TCRdb lists TRBD2, though no DNA is available to test this call. The CDR3 is made up of 15 amino acids. The V gene's germline CDR1 is SGHDT and CDR2 YYEEEE. CDR3 sequence reads: CASSLVGPNNNEQFF.

The V and J genes are TRBV10-2 and TRBJ2-7; the TRBD1 assignment by TCRdb is unverifiable without DNA. Germline values: CDR1 WSHSY, CDR2 SAAADI. The length of the CDR3 is 13 residues. The CDR3 is CASEDRVGNEQYF.

The chain has TRBV6-5 and TRBJ2-3; as DNA is missing, the TRBD1 call by TCRdb cannot be tested. This CDR3 is built from 15 residues. Germline-derived CDR1 and CDR2 are MNHEY and SVGAGI. The CDR3 protein is CASSYWAGRADTQYF.

This chain connects TRBV14 to TRBJ2-1; TCRdb gives TRBD1 as the D gene, but with no DNA this cannot be confirmed. The CDR3 has 15 residues. Germline V gene lookup returns CDR1 SGHDN and CDR2 FVKESK. CDR3 residues: CASRPTGTPYNEQFF.

The chain is built from TRBV7-8 and TRBJ2-7; absent DNA, TCRdb's TRBD1 call cannot be checked. The V gene's germline CDR1 is SGHVS and CDR2 FQNEAQ. This CDR3 contains 15 residues. The chain's CDR3 is CASSYGTGASYEQYF.

The chain is built from TRBV3-1 and TRBJ2-5; TCRdb indicates TRBD2, and absent DNA this call remains unverified. CDR1 LGHDT and CDR2 YNNKEL come from the germline V gene (reference sequence). The CDR3 runs 15 residues. The CDR3: CASSHVAGGLETQYF.

The chain links TRBV28 to TRBJ1-2; TCRdb designates TRBD1, a call that cannot be tested without DNA. The CDR3 is 15 amino acids. From germline, CDR1 is MDHEN and CDR2 SYDVKM. The chain's CDR3 is CASRDVAGWNYGYTF.

V gene TRBV5-6 combines with J gene TRBJ1-5. Germline V gives CDR1 SGHDT, CDR2 YYEEEE. The CDR3 is 15 residues long. The CDR3: CASSLRESRDQPQHF.

The V gene is TRBV2, the J gene TRBJ1-2. Germline V gene data show CDR1 as SNHLY and CDR2 as FYNNEI. The CDR3 sequence is 12 residues long. CDR3 sequence: CASSEEVYGYTF.